These 32 T cell receptor beta chains share one sample of origin, sequenced in a study of memory CD4+ T cells and cytomegalovirus serostatus. The sort gate was single viable CD3+CD4+CD8-CD45RO+ cells for memory CD4+ T cells. Profiled with immunoSEQ multiplex PCR; TCRdb holds only in-frame clones, not every one. The top ten hold roughly 0.6% of the sample, which has 52,000 or so clones, approximately 83% seen once. The sequenced sample consisted of memory CD4+ T cells from blood. The receptors come from an adult in good health and CMV-seronegative.

The rearrangement links TRBV30 to TRBJ2-3; D is ambiguous. Trimming took off 2 bases at V and 4 bases at J, with 13 bases between the two ends. The CDR3 is 14 residues long. CDR1 and CDR2 from the germline V gene are GTSNPN and SVGIG (reference sequence). The CDR3 here is CAWSLENRADTQYF. The CDR3 coding sequence is TGTGCCTGGAGTTTGGAGAATCGGGCAGATACGCAGTATTTT.

This rearrangement joins TRBV18 to TRBJ1-5, with unresolved D. The CDR3 runs 16 residues. V lost 0 bases and J lost 5, with 14 bases in between. The germline V gene has CDR1 KGHSH and CDR2 LQKENI. The DNA of the CDR3 is TGTGCCAGCTCACCACCGGGAGGACGGGCGGATCAGCCCCAGCATTTT. It encodes CASSPPGGRADQPQHF.

V and J are TRBV7-2 and TRBJ2-3; TRBD2 matches at 13 bases. The germline CDR1 and CDR2 sequences are SGHTA and FQGNSA. The CDR3 runs 16 residues. V shed 4 bases, J shed 8 bases, and the junction held 9 bases outside the gene matches. CDR3 sequence reads: CASSSGLAGAQGTQYF. The CDR3 DNA is TGTGCCAGCAGCTCCGGACTAGCGGGGGCCCAGGGTACGCAGTATTTT.

The chain combines TRBV7-2 with TRBJ1-5; D may be TRBD1 (5 bases). The CDR3 is 16 residues long. V lost 1 base, J lost 6 bases, and 16 bases lay in between. CDR1 is SGHTA, CDR2 FQGNSA, per germline. DNA of the CDR3: TGTGCCAGCAGCTTAGGAACGGTGGGGGGTACTCAGCCCCAGCATTTT. It specifies CASSLGTVGGTQPQHF.

The V gene is TRBV27, the J gene TRBJ1-2; maybe TRBD1 (5 bases). This CDR3 has 13 amino acids. In germline, CDR1 is MNHEY, CDR2 SMNVEV (reference sequence). The ends were cut back, 2 bases at V and 7 bases at J, with 11 bases in the middle. The CDR3 nucleotides read TGTGCCAGCAGTTTAGTCAGGGAATCTGGCTACACCTTC. Translating it yields CASSLVRESGYTF.

This clone was seen a handful of times. The genes are TRBV2 and TRBJ2-1; D remains unclear. Trimming took off 10 bases at V and 0 bases at J, with 16 bases between the two ends. Germline CDR1 is SNHLY and CDR2 is FYNNEI. The CDR3 sequence is 15 residues long. CDR3 loop: CAIRTAASSYNEQFF. The CDR3 DNA reads TGTGCCATAAGGACGGCAGCTAGCTCCTACAATGAGCAGTTCTTC.

The chain links TRBV6-1 to TRBJ2-7; 9 bases match TRBD2. This CDR3 region has 15 residues. The V and J ends lost 8 bases and 3 bases, in that order; junction bases with no gene match: 11. Per the germline V gene, CDR1 is MNHNS and CDR2 is SASEGT. For the CDR3, the DNA is TGTGCCAGCCACCCCGGACTAGCGAGAAACTACGAGCAGTACTTC. Protein product: CASHPGLARNYEQYF.

The genes are TRBV7-2 and TRBJ2-5; tentatively, D is TRBD2 (7 bases). The CDR3 is 15 residues long. V dropped 2 bases and J dropped 7 bases, with 17 bases sitting between them. Germline V gene data show CDR1 as SGHTA and CDR2 as FQGNSA. In nucleotides, the CDR3 is TGTGCCAGCAGCTTAAGGGGGGGGCGTGACGGGACCCAGTACTTC. This gives the protein CASSLRGGRDGTQYF.

This clone showed up just once. This chain links TRBV7-6 with TRBJ2-5; TRBD2 agrees at 14 bases. Germline trimming cut 1 base from V and 4 bases from J; bases unmatched to any gene: 5. The CDR3 runs 17 residues. CDR1 is SGHVS and CDR2 is FNYEAQ in the germline V gene. The CDR3 sequence is CASSLGPGTSGRETQYF. CDR3 sequence (DNA): TGTGCCAGCAGCTTAGGGCCCGGGACTAGCGGGAGAGAGACCCAGTACTTC.

The gene calls are TRBV5-6 and TRBJ2-7; tentatively, D is TRBD2 (6 bases). Trimming took off 2 bases at V and 2 bases at J, with 14 bases between the two ends. Germline V CDR1 and CDR2: SGHDT, YYEEEE. The CDR3 consists of 15 residues. CDR3 amino acids: CASSLGLSGAYEQYF. The CDR3 region has the DNA TGTGCCAGCAGCTTAGGACTAAGTGGGGCCTACGAGCAGTACTTC.

This clone was picked up a small number of times. The J gene is TRBJ1-2, the V gene TRBV4-1; perhaps TRBD1 as D (5 bases). V was clipped by 2 bases and J by 4 bases, with 20 bases between them. This CDR3 comprises 17 residues. Germline CDR1 is MGHRA and CDR2 is YSYEKL. CDR3 residues: CASSQLSGGADSYGYTF. The CDR3 nucleotides are TGCGCCAGCAGCCAATTATCGGGCGGGGCAGATAGCTATGGCTACACCTTC.

This clone was counted once. The genes are TRBV6-4 and TRBJ1-6; no firm D call. The V and J ends lost 3 bases and 7 bases respectively, with 13 bases between them. The CDR3 consists of 15 residues. Germline CDR1 reads MRHNA; CDR2 reads SNTAGT. CDR3 protein: CASSESPFGNSPLHF. In DNA, the CDR3 is TGTGCCAGCAGTGAAAGTCCGTTCGGAAATTCACCCCTCCACTTT.

Only a few counts were recorded for this clone. This chain joins TRBV27 and TRBJ2-7; TRBD2 agrees at 8 bases. The CDR3 runs to 15 residues. Trimming cost V 5 bases and J 6 bases; bases outside gene matches: 12. Germline assignment: CDR1 MNHEY and CDR2 SMNVEV (reference sequence). The CDR3 loop reads CASSPLAGPSGEQYF. The CDR3 DNA reads as TGTGCCAGCAGTCCCCTAGCGGGTCCCTCCGGCGAGCAGTACTTC.

The chain uses TRBV27 and TRBJ2-7; D is possibly TRBD1 (6 bases). Trimming shortened V by 3 bases and J by 6 bases, and 12 bases separated the two germline ends. This CDR3 comprises 13 residues. Germline lookup yields CDR1 MNHEY and CDR2 SMNVEV (reference sequence). The CDR3 loop is CASSFRGWGEQYF. CDR3 sequence (DNA): TGTGCCAGCAGTTTCAGGGGATGGGGCGAGCAGTACTTC.

The chain links TRBV11-2 to TRBJ2-7, with 8 bases lining up with TRBD1. This CDR3 has 15 amino acids. J lost 2 bases, V lost 3 bases, and 6 bases had no gene match. The V gene's germline CDR1 is SGHAT and CDR2 FQNNGV. CDR3 nucleotide sequence: TGTGCCAGCAGCTTTGAGACAGGGGACCCCTACGAGCAGTACTTC. Protein sequence: CASSFETGDPYEQYF.

The V call is TRBV19, the J call TRBJ2-5; the D gene is possibly TRBD2 (5 bases). V was clipped by 5 bases and J by 5 bases, with 18 bases between them. This CDR3 comprises 15 residues. Germline loops: CDR1 LNHDA, CDR2 SQIVND (reference sequence). The CDR3 is CASSSRGGWGETQYF. The CDR3 nucleotides are TGTGCCAGTAGTTCTCGAGGAGGTTGGGGTGAGACCCAGTACTTC.

The CDR3 loop is CASSLRTGGSETEAFF. As DNA, the CDR3 is TGTGCCAGTAGTCTAAGGACAGGGGGCTCGGAGACTGAAGCTTTCTTT. The chain carries TRBV19 and TRBJ1-1; TRBD1 agrees at 11 bases. The V gene end was trimmed by 5 bases and the J gene end by 5 bases; junction bases not matched to a gene: 10. This CDR3 region has 16 residues. From germline, CDR1 is LNHDA and CDR2 SQIVND (reference sequence).

This chain uses TRBV11-2 with TRBJ1-2, with 7 bases matching TRBD1. CDR1 SGHAT and CDR2 FQNNGV come from the germline V gene. The CDR3 runs 15 residues. V was pared by 2 bases and J by 6 bases, with 9 bases of the junction left unmatched. The CDR3 spells CASSLRIDRVDGYTF. The DNA of the CDR3 is TGTGCCAGCAGCTTACGGATCGACAGGGTAGATGGCTACACCTTC.

The CDR3 DNA reads TGTGCCAGCTCACCCGGCCGTACCTCTGGAAACACCATATATTTT. Amino acids: CASSPGRTSGNTIYF. The chain couples TRBV18 to TRBJ1-3; D call uncertain. The germline V gene has CDR1 KGHSH and CDR2 LQKENI. The CDR3 consists of 15 residues. The V and J ends lost 3 bases and 0 bases respectively, with 9 bases between them. The full variable domain, rest sourced from reference TRBV18 and TRBJ1-3, is NAGVMQNPRHLVRRRGQEARLRCSPMKGHSHVYWYRQLPEEGLKFMVYLQKENIIDESGMPKERFSAEFPKEGPSILRIQQVVRGDSAAYFCASSPGRTSGNTIYFGEGSWLTVV.

The chain employs TRBV2 and TRBJ2-2; TRBD2 is a possible D gene (7 bases). Germline CDR1 SNHLY, CDR2 FYNNEI. The CDR3 is made up of 14 amino acids. The V end lost 6 bases, the J end lost 6 bases, and 14 bases lay between the germline ends. CDR3 amino acids: CASRSGTLPGELFF. The CDR3 DNA is TGTGCCAGCAGAAGCGGGACACTTCCCGGGGAGCTGTTTTTT.

The V gene is TRBV7-2, the J gene TRBJ2-7, with 11 bases lining up with TRBD1. Losses at the gene ends were 3 bases for V and 4 bases for J; bases not matched to a gene: 11. The germline CDR1 and CDR2 sequences are SGHTA and FQGNSA. The CDR3 has 17 amino acids. In nucleotides, the CDR3 is TGTGCCAGCAGCTTCCTGGGTATGGGACAGGGGGATTACGAGCAGTACTTC. Translated, it gives CASSFLGMGQGDYEQYF.

The CDR3 spells CASSFDISPLHF. CDR3 nucleotide sequence: TGTGCCAGCAGCTTTGACATTTCACCCCTCCACTTT. This sequence joins TRBV5-5 and TRBJ1-6; D gene ambiguous. Trimming stripped 2 bases from V and 9 bases from J, with 6 bases between. The CDR3 is 12 amino acids. Looked up from germline, CDR1 is SGHKS and CDR2 is YYEKEE (reference sequence).

The genes are TRBV7-6 and TRBJ2-2; no clear D gene. V lost 6 bases and J 7 bases, leaving 9 bases between the germline ends. Germline V gene sequence: CDR1 SGHVS, CDR2 FNYEAQ. The CDR3 sequence is 12 residues long. The CDR3 loop is CASSKRIGELFF. The CDR3 DNA reads TGTGCCAGCAGTAAGCGTATCGGGGAGCTGTTTTTT. Full variable domain (outside the CDR3, taken from reference TRBV7-6 and TRBJ2-2): GAGVSQSPRYKVTKRGQDVALRCDPISGHVSLYWYRQALGQGPEFLTYFNYEAQQDKSGLPNDRFSAERPEGSISTLTIQRTEQRDSAMYRCASSKRIGELFFGEGSRLTVL.

The chain carries TRBV11-3 and TRBJ1-2; 7 nucleotides match TRBD1. The CDR3 is 19 amino acids. Trimming took 2 bases from V and 5 from J; bases not matched to a gene: 20. CDR1 SGHNT and CDR2 YENEEA come from the germline V gene. This CDR3 is CASSLIAQGLLSDLYGYTF. CDR3 in DNA: TGTGCCAGCAGCTTAATAGCACAGGGGTTGTTATCTGACCTTTATGGCTACACCTTC.

This chain uses TRBV5-1 with TRBJ2-5, with D maybe TRBD1 (6 bases). Trimming stripped 0 bases from V and 4 bases from J, with 13 bases between. Germline lookup yields CDR1 SGHRS and CDR2 YFSETQ. The CDR3 spans 15 residues. DNA for the CDR3: TGCGCCAGCAGCTTGGGTAGGGGGACGTTAGAGACCCAGTACTTC. This encodes CASSLGRGTLETQYF. Supplemented by reference TRBV5-1 and TRBJ2-5, the full variable domain reads KAGVTQTPRYLIKTRGQQVTLSCSPISGHRSVSWYQQTPGQGLQFLFEYFSETQRNKGNFPGRFSGRQFSNSRSEMNVSTLELGDSALYLCASSLGRGTLETQYFGPGTRLLVL.

The chain links TRBV10-3 to TRBJ1-5, with TRBD1 identical over 7 bases. With V trimmed by 10 bases and J by 1 base, 7 bases remained unmatched. In germline, CDR1 is ENHRY, CDR2 SYGVKD. The CDR3 is 14 amino acids. CDR3 nucleotide sequence: TGTGCCACCTGGACAGGTTCGAGCAATCAGCCCCAGCATTTT. Its translation: CATWTGSSNQPQHF.

The chain couples TRBV15 to TRBJ2-4; 8 bases fit TRBD1. Trimming cost V 3 bases and J 6 bases; bases outside gene matches: 7. Germline CDR1 and CDR2: LNHNV and YYDKDF (reference sequence). This CDR3 is built from 15 residues. The CDR3 loop is CATSRGDRGRNIQYF. DNA for the CDR3: TGTGCCACCAGCAGGGGTGACAGGGGACGAAACATTCAGTACTTC.

This chain links TRBV6-5 with TRBJ2-2; possibly TRBD1 for D (5 bases). The CDR3 is 14 amino acids. Germline V gene data show CDR1 as MNHEY and CDR2 as SVGAGI. Trimming cost V 2 bases and J 3 bases, with 7 bases left between them. CDR3 amino acids: CASSYRRDTGELFF. CDR3 DNA: TGTGCCAGCAGTTACCGCAGGGACACCGGGGAGCTGTTTTTT.

V gene TRBV6-1 combines with J gene TRBJ2-1; TRBD1 matches at 9 bases. Per germline, CDR1 MNHNS and CDR2 SASEGT. The CDR3 has 15 residues. Losses at the gene ends were 2 bases for V and 3 bases for J; bases not matched to a gene: 2. As DNA, the CDR3 is TGTGCCAGCAGTGAAAGGGGACAGGGCTACAATGAGCAGTTCTTC. Protein product: CASSERGQGYNEQFF.

The chain couples TRBV30 to TRBJ2-1, with D unclear. Germline V gene lookup returns CDR1 GTSNPN and CDR2 SVGIG (reference sequence). This CDR3 spans 12 amino acids. V lost 4 bases, J lost 6 bases, and 10 bases lay in between. CDR3 in amino acids: CAWNDVGNEQFF. In DNA, the CDR3 is TGTGCCTGGAACGACGTCGGCAATGAGCAGTTCTTC. Supplemented by reference TRBV30 and TRBJ2-1, the full variable domain reads SQTIHQWPATLVQPVGSPLSLECTVEGTSNPNLYWYRQAAGRGLQLLFYSVGIGQISSEVPQNLSASRPQDRQFILSSKKLLLSDSGFYLCAWNDVGNEQFFGPGTRLTVL.

The chain recombines TRBV18 with TRBJ2-5, with D uncertain. This CDR3 is built from 14 residues. Looked up from germline, CDR1 is KGHSH and CDR2 is LQKENI. Between the trimmed V and J ends, which lost 3 bases and 3 bases, there was a span of 11 bases. DNA of the CDR3: TGTGCCAGCTCACCTATGGGTGGGGAAGAGACCCAGTACTTC. It codes for CASSPMGGEETQYF.

The CDR3 nucleotides are TGTGCCAGCAGTTACGGGGGGGACACTGAAGCTTTCTTT. It specifies CASSYGGDTEAFF. This chain links TRBV6-5 with TRBJ1-1, with D perhaps TRBD1 (5 bases). CDR1 MNHEY and CDR2 SVGAGI come from the germline V gene. The length of the CDR3 is 13 residues. Trimming took 2 bases from V and 3 from J, leaving 7 bases between them.